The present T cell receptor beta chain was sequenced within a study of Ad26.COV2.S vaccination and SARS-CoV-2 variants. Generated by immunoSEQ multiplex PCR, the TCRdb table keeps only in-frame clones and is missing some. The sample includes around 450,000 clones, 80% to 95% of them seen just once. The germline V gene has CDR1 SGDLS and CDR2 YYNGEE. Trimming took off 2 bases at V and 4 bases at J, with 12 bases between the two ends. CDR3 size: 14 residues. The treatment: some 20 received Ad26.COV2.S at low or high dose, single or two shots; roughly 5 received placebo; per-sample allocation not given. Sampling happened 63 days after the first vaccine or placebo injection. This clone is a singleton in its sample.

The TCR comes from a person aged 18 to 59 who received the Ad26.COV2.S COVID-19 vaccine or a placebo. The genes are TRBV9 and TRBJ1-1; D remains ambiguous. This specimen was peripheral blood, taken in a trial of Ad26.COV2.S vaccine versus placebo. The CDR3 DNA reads TGTGCCAGCAGCGTGGCGGACTGGGTCACTGAAGCTTTCTTT. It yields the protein CASSVADWVTEAFF.